This T cell receptor beta chain was recorded in a study of blood T cell repertoires in COVID-19. Sequencing was performed with immunoSEQ multiplex PCR; in TCRdb, only in-frame clones are kept and a portion is missing. The repertoire includes some 200,000 clones, roughly 85% of them detected once, and approximately 26% sits in the top ten. This clone has more than one count but fewer than ten. This clonotype was obtained from a woman in her 70s with acute or convalescent COVID-19. Source material: peripheral blood.

The CDR3 DNA reads as TGTGCCAGCAGCTTAGCGGGGGGCTACGAGCAGTACTTC. As protein: CASSLAGGYEQYF. The chain combines TRBV7-3 with TRBJ2-7; TRBD2 matches at 8 bases. Germline CDR1 and CDR2: SGHTA and FQGTGA. The ends lost 2 bases at V and 3 bases at J; junction bases unmatched: 0. This CDR3 contains 13 residues. The full variable domain, its missing parts supplied by reference TRBV7-3 and TRBJ2-7, is GAGVSQTPSNKVTEKGKYVELRCDPISGHTALYWYRQSLGQGPEFLIYFQGTGAADDSGLPNDRFFAVRPEGSVSTLKIQRTERGDSAVYLCASSLAGGYEQYFGPGTRLTVT.